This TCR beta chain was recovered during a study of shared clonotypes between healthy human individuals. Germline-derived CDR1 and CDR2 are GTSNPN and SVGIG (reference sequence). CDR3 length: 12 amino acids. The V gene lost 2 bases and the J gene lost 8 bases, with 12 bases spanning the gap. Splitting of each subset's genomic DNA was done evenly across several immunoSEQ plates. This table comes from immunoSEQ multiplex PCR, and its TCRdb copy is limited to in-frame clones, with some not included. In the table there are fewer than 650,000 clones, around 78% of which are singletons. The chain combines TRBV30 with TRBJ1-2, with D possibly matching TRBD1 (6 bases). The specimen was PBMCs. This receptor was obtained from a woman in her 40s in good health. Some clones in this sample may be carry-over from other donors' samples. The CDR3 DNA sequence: TGTGCCTGGAGTCGGGGGCCAGTCGGCTACACCTTC. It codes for CAWSRGPVGYTF.